This T cell receptor (beta chain) was found in a study of blood T cell repertoires in COVID-19. At the level of the study: COVID-19 samples from acute and convalescent phases originated in the United States, Italy and Spain.

Details on this clone: A junction boundary mismatches the germline segment, possibly from a read error.

Germline lookup yields CDR1 GTSNPN and CDR2 SVGIG (reference sequence). The CDR3 has 12 amino acids. Under the authors' procedure: Amplification with reference gene primers provided the estimates of nucleated cell counts. Here immunoSEQ multiplex PCR was the method, and the copy in TCRdb shows in-frame clones only, minus some. The DNA gave D and trimming, while V, J and clone size come from that table. The sample shows approximately 35,000 clones, about 82% of them seen only once. The clonotype originates from a man at least 80 years old with active COVID-19. The sequencing sample was made of peripheral blood. The rearrangement links TRBV30 to TRBJ2-1; weak D call: TRBD1 (5 bases). The CDR3: CAWSVSNRIMVF. CDR3 DNA: TGTGCCTGGAGTGTATCAAACAGGATAATGGTCTTC.